Following are 18 T cell receptor beta chains from one sample sequenced in a study of technical replicates of blood from a few donors (dated by TCRdb to about 2017). The library was generated by the immunoSEQ multiplex PCR assay. This is the immuneACCESS table as TCRdb keeps it, with only in-frame sequences that have V and J called. A part of the clones is gone; compared with another copy, unresolved V genes explain less than half, and the rest is unexplained. The sample records 35,000 to 50,000 clones, about 96% of which are singletons. The ten top clones hold less than 0.45% of the sample. Source material: T cells isolated from PBMCs. The receptors stem from a human donor in good health.

V gene TRBV15 combines with J gene TRBJ2-7, with 8 bases lining up with TRBD2. Germline CDR1 reads LNHNV; CDR2 reads YYDKDF (reference sequence). After removal of 6 bases from V and 4 bases from J, the junction contained 11 bases not matched to a gene. This CDR3 spans 15 amino acids. CDR3 sequence: CATSLDLGTSYEQYF. The CDR3 bases are TGTGCCACCAGTCTAGACCTCGGGACTAGTTACGAGCAGTACTTC.

This chain uses TRBV6-4 with TRBJ2-7, with 7 bases aligning to TRBD1. The germline CDR1 and CDR2 sequences are MRHNA and SNTAGT. J lost 0 bases, V lost 7 bases, and 12 bases had no gene match. The CDR3 has 16 amino acids. The CDR3 region has the DNA TGTGCCAGCACCTGCCCTCCCGGGACAGTCTCCTACGAGCAGTACTTC. Its translation: CASTCPPGTVSYEQYF.

The J gene is TRBJ2-1, the V gene TRBV11-2; TRBD2 might be the D (5 bases). This CDR3 has 14 residues. V was shortened by 1 base and J by 7 bases, with 11 bases between the two germline ends. Per the germline V gene, CDR1 is SGHAT and CDR2 is FQNNGV. For the CDR3, the DNA is TGTGCCAGCAGCTTAGGGACTCCCAGGAATGAGCAGTTCTTC. It translates to CASSLGTPRNEQFF.

The chain recombines TRBV20-1 with TRBJ1-4; D not certain. Germline V gives CDR1 DFQATT, CDR2 SNEGSKA (reference sequence). Trimming cost V 3 bases and J 4 bases, with 3 bases left between them. The CDR3 contains 11 residues. As DNA, the CDR3 is TGCAGTGCTAGGCGTAATGAAAAACTGTTTTTT. It specifies CSARRNEKLFF.

CDR3 nucleotide sequence: TGTGCCAGCAGTCGGGACAGGAGAGGTGGCTACACCTTC. Translating gives CASSRDRRGGYTF. This sequence joins TRBV28 and TRBJ1-2, with 8 nucleotides matching TRBD1. This CDR3 has 13 amino acids. The ends lost 5 bases at V and 7 bases at J; junction bases unmatched: 6. Germline V lookup: CDR1 MDHEN, CDR2 SYDVKM.

The rearrangement links TRBV7-9 to TRBJ2-3; TRBD1 is a possible D gene (6 bases). Trimming shortened V by 4 bases and J by 2 bases, and 16 bases separated the two germline ends. The CDR3 covers 16 residues. The germline gives CDR1 SEHNR, CDR2 FQNEAQ (reference sequence). CDR3 amino acids: CASSSYRDIVTDTQYF. CDR3 coding DNA: TGTGCCAGCAGCTCTTACCGGGACATTGTCACAGATACGCAGTATTTT. The full variable domain, rest sourced from reference TRBV7-9 and TRBJ2-3, is DTGVSQNPRHKITKRGQNVTFRCDPISEHNRLYWYRQTLGQGPEFLTYFQNEAQLEKSRLLSDRFSAERPKGSFSTLEIQRTEQGDSAMYLCASSSYRDIVTDTQYFGPGTRLTVL.

The V and J genes are TRBV18 and TRBJ2-5, with a tentative D call TRBD2 (5 bases). The closer fit of TRBJ2-7 to the DNA end suggests the J call may be wrong. Germline values: CDR1 KGHSH, CDR2 LQKENI. The CDR3 has 14 amino acids. The CDR3 nucleotides read TGTGCCAGCTCACCAATCGGGGACTCCTACGAGCAGTACTTC. It is translated as CASSPIGDSYEQYF.

This chain joins TRBV4-3 and TRBJ1-1; D is unresolved. In germline, CDR1 is LGHNA, CDR2 YSLEER. This CDR3 spans 18 amino acids. The ends were cut back, 0 bases at V and 0 bases at J, with 17 bases in the middle. CDR3 sequence: CASSQELPNPGVNTEAFF. CDR3 nucleotides: TGCGCCAGCAGCCAAGAACTCCCAAATCCGGGAGTGAACACTGAAGCTTTCTTT.

The chain carries TRBV13 and TRBJ1-4; 11 positions match TRBD1. From germline, CDR1 is PRHDT and CDR2 FYEKMQ (reference sequence). The V gene end was trimmed by 4 bases and the J gene end by 0 bases; junction bases not matched to a gene: 1. This CDR3 has 16 amino acids. The CDR3 is CASSSGQGATNEKLFF. The CDR3 bases are TGTGCCAGCAGCTCGGGACAGGGGGCAACTAATGAAAAACTGTTTTTT.

The chain joins TRBV9 to TRBJ2-2, with D possibly being TRBD2 (6 bases). Germline CDR1 and CDR2: SGDLS and YYNGEE. V lost 0 bases, J lost 7 bases, and 10 bases lay in between. This CDR3 region has 14 residues. CDR3 nucleotides: TGTGCCAGCAGCGTAGCGGGAGTGATCGGGGAGCTGTTTTTT. It yields the protein CASSVAGVIGELFF.

The rearrangement links TRBV19 to TRBJ1-1, with TRBD1 matching 8 bases. The germline V gene has CDR1 LNHDA and CDR2 SQIVND (reference sequence). The V segment lost 8 bases and the J segment 5 bases; nucleotides outside the gene matches: 13. This CDR3 region has 15 residues. CDR3 sequence (DNA): TGTGCCAGTCAGGGGGCCGGGGCGTTTGTGACTGAAGCTTTCTTT. It codes for CASQGAGAFVTEAFF.

This rearrangement joins TRBV13 to TRBJ2-5; 10 nucleotides align to TRBD2. The germline V gene encodes CDR1 PRHDT and CDR2 FYEKMQ (reference sequence). The junction had 9 bases not matched to a gene; V was cut back by 5 bases and J by 3 bases. The CDR3 has 16 residues. CDR3 region: CASSPKREGLEETQYF. The CDR3 DNA follows: TGTGCCAGCAGCCCTAAGCGGGAGGGCCTGGAAGAGACCCAGTACTTC.

V usage is TRBV5-1 and J usage is TRBJ2-5; D might be TRBD1 (6 bases). This CDR3 is built from 13 residues. The V gene's germline CDR1 is SGHRS and CDR2 YFSETQ. Trimming shortened V by 7 bases and J by 5 bases, and 15 bases separated the two germline ends. The DNA of the CDR3 is TGCGCCAGCGCCCAGGGGTTTTTGGAGACCCAGTACTTC. Translated: CASAQGFLETQYF.

The chain joins TRBV7-3 to TRBJ2-1; 8 nucleotides agree with TRBD1. Germline V gene sequence: CDR1 SGHTA, CDR2 FQGTGA. The CDR3 has 15 amino acids. Trimming took 5 bases from V and 3 from J; bases not matched to a gene: 6. CDR3 sequence: CASSVRQGNYNEQFF. The CDR3, as DNA: TGTGCCAGCAGCGTACGACAGGGGAACTACAATGAGCAGTTCTTC.

V gene TRBV6-6 combines with J gene TRBJ2-5, with 9 bases identical to TRBD1. The CDR3 loop spans 13 amino acids. Germline V gene lookup returns CDR1 MNHNY and CDR2 SVGAGI (reference sequence). V was clipped by 6 bases and J by 4 bases; unmatched bases: 3. The CDR3 DNA sequence: TGTGCCAGCAGGACAGGGGGTATAGAGACCCAGTACTTC. Translated: CASRTGGIETQYF.

The chain has TRBV6-1 and TRBJ2-7, with D possibly TRBD1 on 6 matching bases. The V gene's germline CDR1 is MNHNS and CDR2 SASEGT. Trimming took 1 base from V and 1 from J, leaving 11 bases between them. CDR3 length: 15 residues. CDR3 nucleotide sequence: TGTGCCAGCAGTGAAGAACACCAGGGGTCCTACGAGCAGTACTTC. This codes for CASSEEHQGSYEQYF.

This chain uses TRBV10-3 with TRBJ2-7; possibly TRBD1 for D (6 bases). V dropped 10 bases and J dropped 3 bases, with 13 bases sitting between them. The germline CDR1 and CDR2 sequences are ENHRY and SYGVKD. The CDR3 spans 12 residues. CDR3 loop: CASTTGSYEQYF. CDR3 bases: TGTGCCAGCACCACAGGGAGCTACGAGCAGTACTTC.

The rearrangement joins TRBV29-1 to TRBJ1-2; D is perhaps TRBD1 (5 bases). In germline, CDR1 is SQVTM, CDR2 ANQGSEA. Trimming stripped 3 bases from V and 8 bases from J, with 7 bases between. This CDR3 is built from 10 residues. CDR3 sequence reads: CSVDGGGYTF. As DNA, the CDR3 is TGCAGCGTTGACGGGGGGGGCTACACCTTC.